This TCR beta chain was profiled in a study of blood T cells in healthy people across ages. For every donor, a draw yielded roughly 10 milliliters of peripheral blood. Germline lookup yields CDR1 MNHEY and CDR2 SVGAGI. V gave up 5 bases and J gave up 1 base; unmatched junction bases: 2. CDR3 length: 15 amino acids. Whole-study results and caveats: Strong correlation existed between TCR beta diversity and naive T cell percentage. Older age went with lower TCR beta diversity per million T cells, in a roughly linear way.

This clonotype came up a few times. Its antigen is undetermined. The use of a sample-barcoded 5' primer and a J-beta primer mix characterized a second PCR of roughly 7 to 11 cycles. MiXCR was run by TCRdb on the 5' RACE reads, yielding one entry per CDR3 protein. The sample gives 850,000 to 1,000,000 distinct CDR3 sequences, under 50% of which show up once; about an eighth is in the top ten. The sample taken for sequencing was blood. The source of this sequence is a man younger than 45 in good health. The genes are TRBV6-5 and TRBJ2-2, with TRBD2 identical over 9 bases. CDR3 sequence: CASSLAGLNTGELFF. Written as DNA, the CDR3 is TGTGCCAGCAGTCTAGCGGGGCTGAACACCGGGGAGCTGTTTTTT.